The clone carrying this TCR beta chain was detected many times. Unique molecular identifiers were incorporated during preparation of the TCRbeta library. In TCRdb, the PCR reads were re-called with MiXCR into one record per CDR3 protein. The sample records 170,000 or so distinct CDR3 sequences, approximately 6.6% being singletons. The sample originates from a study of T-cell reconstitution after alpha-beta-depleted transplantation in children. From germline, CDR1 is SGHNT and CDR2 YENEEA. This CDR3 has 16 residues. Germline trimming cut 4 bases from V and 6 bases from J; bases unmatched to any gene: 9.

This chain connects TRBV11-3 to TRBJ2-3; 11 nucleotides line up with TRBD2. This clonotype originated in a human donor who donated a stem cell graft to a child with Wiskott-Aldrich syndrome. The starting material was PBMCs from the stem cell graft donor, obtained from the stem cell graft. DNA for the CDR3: TGTGCCAGCAGCTCTCAGAGACTAGCGGGGAGCGATACGCAGTATTTT. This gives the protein CASSSQRLAGSDTQYF.